The sequence of this T cell receptor (beta chain) was determined in a study of CD8 T cells in Susac syndrome. The V end was cut by 4 bases, the J end by 2 bases, with 11 bases between. The CDR3 length is 13 residues. Germline assignment: CDR1 SQVTM and CDR2 ANQGSEA. Random-hexamer reverse transcription was applied to 0.5 to 1 ug RNA. An immunoSEQ multiplex PCR amplified TCR beta CDR3 over 54 Vbeta and 13 Jbeta. TCRdb re-called the immunoSEQ multiplex PCR reads with MiXCR, one entry per CDR3 protein. The table includes around 71,000 distinct CDR3 sequences, just over 95% detected once. Relapsing-remitting disease, either stable or active, was present in the treatment-naive patients who were the multiple sclerosis controls. The authors negatively isolated CD8+ and CD4+ T cells and FACS-enriched TEMRA cells.

The receptor was derived from a human donor with multiple sclerosis. Sequencing was performed on CD4+ T cells from PBMCs. V gene TRBV29-1 combines with J gene TRBJ1-1, with D maybe TRBD1 (5 bases). In nucleotides, the CDR3 is TGCAGCGTTGCTTCCGGGGGTAACACTGAAGCTTTCTTT. Translated: CSVASGGNTEAFF.